The T cell receptor (beta chain) described here comes from a study of shared clonotypes between healthy human individuals. Overall study results and limits: Lower generation probabilities were found for non-shared clonotypes than for those shared by all four donors.

Trimming took 0 bases from V and 5 from J, leaving 5 bases between them. The germline CDR1 and CDR2 sequences are MNHEY and SVGAGI. The CDR3 runs 13 residues. This clone has just one count. Its antigen is as yet unknown. The sample has other DNA sequences that encode this CDR3 too. Donors were Caucasian adults residing in Nashville, Tennessee, USA. Sorted-subset replicate PCR reactions contained approximately 190 ng DNA, corresponding to tens of thousands of T cell genomes. The repertoire was sequenced with immunoSEQ multiplex PCR; TCRdb's copy has only in-frame clones and lacks some. This table holds approximately 2,000,000 clones, 80% to 95% found once.

The sample consisted of naive CD4+ T cells from PBMCs. The subset is: CD45RA+ positively selected. This clonotype originated in a man between 18 and 35 years old in good health. Some clones in this sample may be carry-over from other donors' samples. The chain uses TRBV6-5 and TRBJ2-1, with D unresolved. The CDR3 nucleotides read TGTGCCAGCAGTTACTCGATTAACAATGAGCAGTTCTTC. It encodes CASSYSINNEQFF.